This entry lists 7 T cell receptor beta chains sequenced from one sample in a study of beta chain features in type 1 diabetes (dated by TCRdb to 2017 to 2018). Libraries were made using the immunoSEQ multiplex PCR assay. All of the isolated RNA was reverse transcribed with the High Capacity cDNA Reverse Transcription Kit, so expressed TCRB transcripts were sequenced. TCRdb provides this immuneACCESS table in a form limited to in-frame rearrangements. Some clones are lacking; in checked studies, under half of them reflect an unresolved V gene, and why the rest are absent is not known. The table for this sample lists approximately 250,000 clones; less than 15% of them were counted only once. The ten largest clones represent around 0.025% of the sample. Sample: naive CD4+ T cells from blood. Reading the label with the study, this specimen's cell subset or site is: true naive CD4+ T cells. The receptors come from a woman aged 40 to 55 in good health.

This clone was counted a few times. The chain couples TRBV7-2 to TRBJ2-1, with D possibly TRBD2 on 7 matching bases. The germline V and J ends were trimmed by 5 bases and 2 bases, with 13 bases remaining between them. CDR3 size: 15 residues. Germline V gene data show CDR1 as SGHTA and CDR2 as FQGNSA. The DNA for the CDR3 is TGTGCCAGCAGCCCACCGGGGGGCCCCTACAATGAGCAGTTCTTC. It encodes CASSPPGGPYNEQFF.

A note on this clone: The junction departs from germline at one end; a sequencing error may be responsible. V is TRBV5-1 and J is TRBJ2-5; tentative D call: TRBD1 (6 bases). The germline gives CDR1 SGHRS, CDR2 YFSETQ. This CDR3 has 15 amino acids. CDR3 bases: TGCGCCAGCAGCTTCGGAACAGGGATATGGGAGATCCAGTACTTC. As protein: CASSFGTGIWEIQYF.

There are many counts of this clone. The V gene is TRBV29-1, the J gene TRBJ2-1, with D unresolved. The CDR3 extends over 12 amino acids. Germline V gives CDR1 SQVTM, CDR2 ANQGSEA. Between the trimmed V and J ends, which lost 4 bases and 1 base, there was a span of 5 bases. CDR3 DNA: TGCAGCGTTGCCAGGTCCTACAATGAGCAGTTCTTC. Its protein is CSVARSYNEQFF.

The CDR3 DNA is TGTGCCAGCAGCCCCACAGGGTACACTAATGAAAAACTGTTTTTT. Its translation: CASSPTGYTNEKLFF. The gene calls are TRBV7-9 and TRBJ1-4, with a weak D call TRBD1 (6 bases). Trimming removed 5 bases from V and 2 bases from J, with 12 bases in between. The germline V gene has CDR1 SEHNR and CDR2 FQNEAQ (reference sequence). The CDR3 length is 15 residues.

The chain joins TRBV10-1 to TRBJ2-5; 7 positions match TRBD1. The CDR3 has 15 amino acids. V lost 5 bases and J lost 5; bases outside the gene matches: 11. Germline assignment: CDR1 WNHNN and CDR2 SYGVQD (reference sequence). The CDR3 reads CASSPRQGDRETQYF. The CDR3 region has the DNA TGCGCCAGCAGTCCCCGACAGGGTGATCGGGAGACCCAGTACTTC.

The rearrangement uses TRBV27 and TRBJ1-4; D gene uncertain. CDR1 MNHEY and CDR2 SMNVEV come from the germline V gene (reference sequence). The V end was cut by 5 bases, the J end by 7 bases, with 14 bases between. The CDR3 extends over 14 amino acids. The CDR3 nucleotides are TGTGCCAGCAGTCCCGTCCTTTGGGCTGAAAAACTGTTTTTT. Translation: CASSPVLWAEKLFF.

The CDR3: CASSVLTGGRGYTF. The CDR3 DNA is TGTGCCAGCAGCGTCCTTACAGGGGGCCGCGGCTACACCTTC. The gene calls are TRBV9 and TRBJ1-2; 9 positions match TRBD1. The CDR3 sequence is 14 residues long. V lost 2 bases, J lost 8 bases, and 7 bases stayed unmatched. CDR1 and CDR2 from the germline V gene are SGDLS and YYNGEE. Together with reference TRBV9 and TRBJ1-2, the CDR3 gives the full variable domain: DSGVTQTPKHLITATGQRVTLRCSPRSGDLSVYWYQQSLDQGLQFLIQYYNGEERAKGNILERFSAQQFPDLHSELNLSSLELGDSALYFCASSVLTGGRGYTFGSGTRLTVV.